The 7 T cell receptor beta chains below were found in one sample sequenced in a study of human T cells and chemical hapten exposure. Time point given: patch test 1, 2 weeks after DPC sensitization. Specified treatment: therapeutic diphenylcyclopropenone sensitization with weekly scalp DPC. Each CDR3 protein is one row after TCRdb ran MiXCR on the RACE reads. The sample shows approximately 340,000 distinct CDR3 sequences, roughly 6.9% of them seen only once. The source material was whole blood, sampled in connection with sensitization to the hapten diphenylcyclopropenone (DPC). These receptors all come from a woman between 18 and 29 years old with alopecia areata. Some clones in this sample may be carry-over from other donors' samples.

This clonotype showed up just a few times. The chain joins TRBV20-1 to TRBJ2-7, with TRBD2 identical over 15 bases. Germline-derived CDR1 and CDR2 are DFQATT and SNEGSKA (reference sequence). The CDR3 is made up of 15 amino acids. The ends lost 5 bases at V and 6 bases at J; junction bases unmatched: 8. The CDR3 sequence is CSADRTSGGAGEQYF. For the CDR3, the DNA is TGCAGTGCTGACAGGACTAGCGGGGGGGCTGGCGAGCAGTACTTC.

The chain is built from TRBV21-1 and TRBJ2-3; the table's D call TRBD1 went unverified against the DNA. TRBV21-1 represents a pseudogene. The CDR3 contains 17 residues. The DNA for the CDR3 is TGTGCCAGCAGCATCCGGACAGGGGTCCGACGCACAGATACGCAGTATTTT. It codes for CASSIRTGVRRTDTQYF.

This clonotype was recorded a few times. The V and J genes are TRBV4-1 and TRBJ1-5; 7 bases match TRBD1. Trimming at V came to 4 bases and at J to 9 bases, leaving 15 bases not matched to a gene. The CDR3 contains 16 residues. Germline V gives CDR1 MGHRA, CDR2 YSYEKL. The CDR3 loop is CASSPSGTAVNGPQHF. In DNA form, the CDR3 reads TGCGCCAGCAGCCCTTCTGGGACAGCCGTCAATGGGCCCCAGCATTTT.

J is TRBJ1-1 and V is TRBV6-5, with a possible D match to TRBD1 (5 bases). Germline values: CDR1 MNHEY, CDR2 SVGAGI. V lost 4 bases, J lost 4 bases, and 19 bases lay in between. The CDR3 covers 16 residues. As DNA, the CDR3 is TGTGCCAGCAGTTCCGGGACTTTTAGCGGGACCACTGAAGCTTTCTTT. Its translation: CASSSGTFSGTTEAFF.

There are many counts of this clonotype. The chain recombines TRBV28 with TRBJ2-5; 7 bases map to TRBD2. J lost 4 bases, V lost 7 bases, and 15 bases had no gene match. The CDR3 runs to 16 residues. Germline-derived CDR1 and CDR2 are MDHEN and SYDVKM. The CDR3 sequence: CASNSPPTSAGETQYF. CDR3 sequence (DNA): TGTGCCAGCAACTCACCCCCCACTAGCGCGGGAGAGACCCAGTACTTC.

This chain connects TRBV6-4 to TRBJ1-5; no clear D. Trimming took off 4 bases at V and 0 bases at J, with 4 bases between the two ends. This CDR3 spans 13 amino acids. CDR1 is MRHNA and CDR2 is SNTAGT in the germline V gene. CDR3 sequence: CASSANSNQPQHF. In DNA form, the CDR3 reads TGTGCCAGCAGTGCGAATAGCAATCAGCCCCAGCATTTT.

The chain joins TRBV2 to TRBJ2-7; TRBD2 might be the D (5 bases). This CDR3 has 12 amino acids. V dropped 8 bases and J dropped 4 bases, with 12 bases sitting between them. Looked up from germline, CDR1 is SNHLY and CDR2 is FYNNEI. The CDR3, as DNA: TGTGCCAGCTCCCAACCGGGGTACGAGCAGTACTTC. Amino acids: CASSQPGYEQYF.